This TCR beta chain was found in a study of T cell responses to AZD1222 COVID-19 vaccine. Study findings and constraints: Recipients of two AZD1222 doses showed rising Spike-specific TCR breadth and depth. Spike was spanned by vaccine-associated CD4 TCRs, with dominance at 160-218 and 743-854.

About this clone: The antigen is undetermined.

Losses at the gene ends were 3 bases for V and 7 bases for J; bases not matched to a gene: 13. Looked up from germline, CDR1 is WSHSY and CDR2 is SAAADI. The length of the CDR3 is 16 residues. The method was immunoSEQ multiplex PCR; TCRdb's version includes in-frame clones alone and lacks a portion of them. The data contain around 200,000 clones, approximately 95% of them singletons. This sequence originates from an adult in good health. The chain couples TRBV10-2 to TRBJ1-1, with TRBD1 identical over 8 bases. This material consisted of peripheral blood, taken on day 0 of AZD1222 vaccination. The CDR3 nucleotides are TGCGCCAGCAGTGATTTCCCCAACAGGGGGGCGGTTGAAGCTTTCTTT. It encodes CASSDFPNRGAVEAFF.